The sequence of this TCR beta chain was determined in a study of cytotoxic CD8 clonotypes in ibrutinib-treated CLL. Investigators sourced approximately 2 micrograms of genomic DNA from cryopreserved PBMCs for TCR beta libraries. The data were produced by immunoSEQ multiplex PCR, yet TCRdb's version contains in-frame clones alone and is incomplete. The table includes about 50,000 clones, 54% detected once. Whole-study findings and limits: Sampling times (in sustained-remission versus progressing patients) were not the same.

This clone was seen only once. Antigen: not known. Between the trimmed V and J ends, which lost 5 bases and 6 bases, there was a span of 11 bases. The CDR3 extends over 12 amino acids. Germline loops: CDR1 MDHEN, CDR2 SYDVKM. This chain connects TRBV28 to TRBJ2-7; tentatively, D is TRBD2 (5 bases). Source: PBMCs, taken at disease progression, from a patient treated with ibrutinib. This receptor was identified in a human donor with chronic lymphocytic leukemia. The CDR3 region is CASSPGLREQYF. The CDR3 DNA reads TGTGCCAGCAGTCCCGGACTCCGCGAGCAGTACTTC.